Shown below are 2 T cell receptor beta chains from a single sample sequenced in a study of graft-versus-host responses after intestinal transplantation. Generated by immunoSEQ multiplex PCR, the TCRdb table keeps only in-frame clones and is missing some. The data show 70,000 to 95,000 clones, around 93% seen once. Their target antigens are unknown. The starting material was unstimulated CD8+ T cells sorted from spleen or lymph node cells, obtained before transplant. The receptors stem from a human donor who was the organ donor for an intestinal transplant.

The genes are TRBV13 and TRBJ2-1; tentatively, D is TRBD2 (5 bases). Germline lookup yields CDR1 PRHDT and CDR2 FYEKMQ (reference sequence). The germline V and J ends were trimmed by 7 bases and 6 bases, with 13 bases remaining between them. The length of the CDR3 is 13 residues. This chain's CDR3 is CASTPTRVNEQFF. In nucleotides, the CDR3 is TGTGCCAGCACCCCGACGAGGGTCAATGAGCAGTTCTTC.

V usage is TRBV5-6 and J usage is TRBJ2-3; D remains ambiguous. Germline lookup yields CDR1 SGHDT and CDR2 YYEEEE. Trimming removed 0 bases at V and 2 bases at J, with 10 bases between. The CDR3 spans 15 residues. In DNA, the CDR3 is TGTGCCAGCAGCTTGGGCCAGTTTCCCACAGATACGCAGTATTTT. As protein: CASSLGQFPTDTQYF.